This is a list of T cell receptor beta chains from one sample in a study of shared clonotypes between healthy human individuals. Some clones are missing from TCRdb's copy, which holds only in-frame ones; the method was immunoSEQ multiplex PCR. The table records some 2.4 million clones, 90% to 95% of them present only once. The specimen was naive CD4+ T cells from PBMCs. All receptors come from a man younger than 35 in good health. Some clones in this sample may be carry-over from other donors' samples. CDR3s include the opening cysteine and the closing phenylalanine or tryptophan.

cdr3_length | v_call | cdr3_aa
16 | TRBV28 | CASRVGGQTGTYEQYF
15 | TRBV27 | CASSHLQGWLNEQFF
16 | TRBV28 | CASNQAIRRTNTEAFF
11 | TRBV7-9 | CASSLGIAAFF
15 | TRBV5-6 | CASSLGGRGFNEQFF
15 | TRBV11-1 | CASSPRDRSEDTQYF
12 | TRBV7-9 | CASSFQRKEAFF
13 | TRBV18 | CASSPVRNYGYTF
13 | TRBV9 | CASSVGGAGKYTF
12 | TRBV7-9 | CASSRVNTEAFF
12 | TRBV29-1 | CSVAWRGTEAFF
16 | TRBV4-2 | CASSQGGLAWANEQFF
14 | TRBV7-9 | CASSLRQGNEKLFF
14 | TRBV29-1 | CSVEVRARGVEQYF
13 | TRBV5-1 | CASSRNLDYEQYF